This T cell receptor (beta chain) emerged from a study of a mutant IDH1 vaccine in newly diagnosed glioma. The overall study: Vaccination followed radiotherapy alone by 4-6 weeks, or accompanied temozolomide cycles. Mean patient age was about 44 years; about 60% were male and about 40% female. Overall study results and limits: Changes to the top peripheral T cell clonotypes appeared unrelated to pseudoprogression.

Regarding this clone: The target antigen is unknown.

Documented time point: week 5, during vaccination. Alongside topical imiquimod, each dose of vaccine comprised 300 ug of mutant IDH1 20-mer peptide. The data were produced by immunoSEQ multiplex PCR, yet TCRdb's version contains in-frame clones alone and is incomplete. Here the sample spans fewer than 100,000 clones, roughly nine tenths being singletons. From germline, CDR1 is SGHNT and CDR2 YYREEE (reference sequence). The J segment lost 5 bases and the V segment lost 1 base, leaving 5 bases of the junction unmatched. There are 17 residues in the CDR3. The V and J genes are TRBV5-4 and TRBJ2-2, with 13 bases matching TRBD2. The source material was PBMCs, sampled from a glioma patient whose treatment included an IDH1 peptide vaccine. This clonotype was obtained from a woman aged 45-59 years with glioma. In DNA, the CDR3 is TGTGCCAGCAGCTTGAGACTAGCGGGAGGCGCTACCGGGGAGCTGTTTTTT. This gives the protein CASSLRLAGGATGELFF.